These T cell receptor beta chains were read from a single sample in a study of T cells in Graves' hyperthyroidism and ophthalmopathy. MiXCR, run by TCRdb on the multiplex PCR reads, gives a single entry per CDR3 protein. Found here are approximately 610,000 distinct CDR3 sequences, 16% of them singletons; the top ten hold about 20%. The sample comprised blood. The receptors shown here come from a woman aged 18 to 35 with Graves' hyperthyroidism. Each CDR3 is given with its conserved first and last residue. D genes are given only for firm matches. Some rows have no size entry. The others give once, few or many, or a class for an expanded clone.

TRBJ2-1 - TRBV20-1 few CSARADLSSYNEQFF TGCAGTGCTAGGGCGGACCTAAGCTCCTACAATGAGCAGTTCTTC
TRBJ2-7 TRBD1 TRBV15 - CATSRSRTGGDEQYF TGTGCCACCAGCAGAAGTCGGACAGGGGGTGACGAGCAGTACTTC
TRBJ2-6 - TRBV27 - CASSTGPGISGANVLTF TGTGCCAGCAGCACTGGGCCGGGGATCTCTGGGGCCAACGTCCTGACTTTC
TRBJ1-1 TRBD1 TRBV19 - CASSIRGQMNTEAFF TGTGCCAGTAGTATCAGGGGGCAGATGAACACTGAAGCTTTCTTT
TRBJ1-1 - TRBV28 many CASSPEDRGEAFF TGTGCCAGCAGTCCCGAGGACCGAGGTGAAGCTTTCTTT
TRBJ1-5 - TRBV27 few CASSFDSFNQPQHF TGTGCCAGCAGTTTTGACAGCTTTAATCAGCCCCAGCATTTT
TRBJ2-7 TRBD2 TRBV10-2 - CASRGGLAASYEQYF TGCGCCAGCAGGGGGGGACTAGCGGCCTCCTACGAGCAGTACTTC
TRBJ2-7 TRBD2 TRBV20-1 few CSARGGIAGGPVHEQYF TGCAGTGCTAGAGGGGGGATAGCGGGAGGGCCGGTCCACGAGCAGTACTTC
TRBJ2-3 TRBD1 TRBV5-1 - CASSLGTGNTDTQYF TGCGCCAGCAGCTTAGGGACAGGGAACACAGATACGCAGTATTTT
TRBJ2-4 - TRBV10-3 - CAISERGEGKNIQYF TGTGCCATCAGTGAGCGGGGTGAGGGCAAAAACATTCAGTACTTC
TRBJ2-2 TRBD2 TRBV20-1 many CSASDPGLATGELFF TGCAGTGCTAGCGACCCGGGACTAGCCACCGGGGAGCTGTTTTTT
TRBJ2-7 - TRBV7-9 few CASSLVMNYEQYF TGTGCCAGCAGCTTAGTGATGAATTACGAGCAGTACTTC
TRBJ2-2 TRBD2 TRBV27 - CASRHMWLAEYTGELFF TGTGCCAGCAGGCACATGTGGCTAGCGGAATACACCGGGGAGCTGTTTTTT
TRBJ2-1 - TRBV11-3 many CASSPSLAGLYNEQFF TGTGCCAGCAGCCCGAGCCTAGCCGGTCTCTACAATGAGCAGTTCTTC
TRBJ2-4 - TRBV4-3 - CASSQAPGHTPGNIQYF TGCGCCAGCAGCCAAGCACCGGGACACACGCCGGGGAACATTCAGTACTTC
TRBJ1-3 - TRBV6-2/TRBV6-3 - CASSSPSLPGNTIYF TGTGCCAGCAGTTCCCCCTCGCTCCCTGGAAACACCATATATTTT
TRBJ1-5 - TRBV4-1 few CASSQLREGQPQHF TGCGCCAGCAGCCAGTTACGAGAGGGTCAGCCCCAGCATTTT
TRBJ1-5 - TRBV4-1 few CASSPSEGQPQHF TGCGCCAGCAGCCCCTCTGAGGGGCAGCCCCAGCATTTT
TRBJ1-2 - TRBV2 few CASSDGEQNYGYTF TGTGCCAGCAGTGATGGGGAACAGAACTATGGCTACACCTTC
TRBJ2-6 - TRBV12-3/TRBV12-4 few CASRLRGFGANVLTF TGTGCCAGCAGACTTAGGGGATTCGGGGCCAACGTCCTGACTTTC
TRBJ2-7 - TRBV12-3/TRBV12-4 many CASRRDRRGEQYF TGTGCCAGCAGACGCGACAGAAGAGGGGAGCAGTACTTC
TRBJ2-7 - TRBV6-1 many CASSEEEGGPHEQYF TGTGCCAGCAGTGAAGAAGAAGGAGGGCCCCACGAGCAGTACTTC
TRBJ2-7 - TRBV10-3 few CAIAEGHYEQYF TGTGCCATCGCCGAGGGACACTACGAGCAGTACTTC
TRBJ1-1 - TRBV20-1 many CSASDRGSGNTEAFF TGCAGTGCTAGCGATCGGGGCTCGGGAAACACTGAAGCTTTCTTT
TRBJ2-1 TRBD1 TRBV10-1 - CASSERDRGLFF TGCGCCAGCAGTGAGCGGGACAGGGGGCTGTTCTTC
TRBJ2-7 - TRBV7-9 many CASSLAGWEQYF TGTGCCAGCAGCTTAGCCGGGTGGGAGCAGTACTTC